This T cell receptor beta chain was observed in a study of tumor-infiltrating lymphocytes in primary liver carcinoma. Co-extraction of both nucleic acids (RNA and DNA) used about 18-31 mg of unsorted bulk tissue. TCR beta cDNA was made from approximately 500 ng total RNA with a constant-region primer. It was through three nested multiplex PCR rounds of slightly modified ARM-PCR that TCR beta libraries arose. MiXCR was run by TCRdb on the multiplex PCR reads, yielding one entry per CDR3 protein. The sample contains 150,000 to 200,000 distinct CDR3 sequences, about 85% of which appear only once. The sequenced sample was tumor tissue from primary liver carcinoma. The receptor was derived from a man aged 35 to 55 with primary liver carcinoma and hepatitis B virus infection.

The CDR3 nucleotides read TGTGCCAGTATTTTGTATGGCGGAACAAGCTCCTACGAGCAGTACTTC. It translates to CASILYGGTSSYEQYF. V usage is TRBV6-6 and J usage is TRBJ2-7, with no clear D. The CDR3 spans 16 residues. CDR1 is MNHNY, CDR2 SVGAGI, per germline (reference sequence). V was shortened by 9 bases and J by 0 bases, with 21 bases between the two germline ends.